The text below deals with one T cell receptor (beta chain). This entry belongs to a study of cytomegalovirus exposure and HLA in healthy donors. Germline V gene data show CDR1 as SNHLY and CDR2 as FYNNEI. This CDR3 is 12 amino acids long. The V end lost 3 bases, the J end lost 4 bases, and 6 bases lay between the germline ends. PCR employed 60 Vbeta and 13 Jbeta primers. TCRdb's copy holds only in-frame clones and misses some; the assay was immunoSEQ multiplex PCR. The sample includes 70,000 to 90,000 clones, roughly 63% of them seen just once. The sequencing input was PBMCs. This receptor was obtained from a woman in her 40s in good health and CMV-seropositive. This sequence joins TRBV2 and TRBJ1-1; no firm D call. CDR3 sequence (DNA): TGTGCCAGCAGTGATTCAGGCACTGAAGCTTTCTTT. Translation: CASSDSGTEAFF.